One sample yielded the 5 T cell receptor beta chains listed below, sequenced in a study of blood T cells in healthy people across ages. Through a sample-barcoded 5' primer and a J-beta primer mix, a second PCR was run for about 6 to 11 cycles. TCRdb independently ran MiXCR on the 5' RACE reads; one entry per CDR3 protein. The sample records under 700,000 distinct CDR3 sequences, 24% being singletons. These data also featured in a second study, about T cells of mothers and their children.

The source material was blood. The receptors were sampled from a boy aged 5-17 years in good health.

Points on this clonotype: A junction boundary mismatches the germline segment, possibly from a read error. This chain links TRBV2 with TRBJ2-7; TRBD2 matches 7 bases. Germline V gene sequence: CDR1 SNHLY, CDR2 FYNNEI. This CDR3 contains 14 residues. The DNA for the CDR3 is TGTGCCAGTAGTGTTTCTAGCGGCTCCTACGAGCAGTACTTC. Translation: CASSVSSGSYEQYF.

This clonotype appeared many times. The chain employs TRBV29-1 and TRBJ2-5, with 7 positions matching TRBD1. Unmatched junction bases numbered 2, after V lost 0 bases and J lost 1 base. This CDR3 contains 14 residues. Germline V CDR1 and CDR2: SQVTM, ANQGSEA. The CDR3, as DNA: TGCAGCGTTGAAGAGGACAGGCGCCAAGAGACCCAGTACTTC. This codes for CSVEEDRRQETQYF.

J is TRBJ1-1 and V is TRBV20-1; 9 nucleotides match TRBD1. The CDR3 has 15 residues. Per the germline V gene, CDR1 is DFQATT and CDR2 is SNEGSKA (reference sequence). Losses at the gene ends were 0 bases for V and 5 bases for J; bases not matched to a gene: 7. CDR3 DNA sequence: TGCAGTGCTAGAGAACCTGACAGGGGGTCGACTGAAGCTTTCTTT. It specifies CSAREPDRGSTEAFF.

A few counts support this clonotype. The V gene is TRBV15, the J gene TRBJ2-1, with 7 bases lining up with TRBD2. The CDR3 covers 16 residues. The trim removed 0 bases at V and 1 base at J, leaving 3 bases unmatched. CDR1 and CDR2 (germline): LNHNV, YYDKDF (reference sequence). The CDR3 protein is CATSRETSVSYNEQFF. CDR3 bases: TGTGCCACCAGCAGAGAAACTAGCGTGTCCTACAATGAGCAGTTCTTC.

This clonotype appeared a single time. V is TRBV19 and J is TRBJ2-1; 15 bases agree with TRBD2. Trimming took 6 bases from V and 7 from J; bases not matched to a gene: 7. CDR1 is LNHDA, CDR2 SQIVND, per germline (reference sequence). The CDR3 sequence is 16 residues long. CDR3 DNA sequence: TGTGCCAGTAGAGGGACTAGCGGGAGGAGGGGGAATGAGCAGTTCTTC. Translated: CASRGTSGRRGNEQFF. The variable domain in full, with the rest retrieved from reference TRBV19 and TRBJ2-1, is DGGITQSPKYLFRKEGQNVTLSCEQNLNHDAMYWYRQDPGQGLRLIYYSQIVNDFQKGDIAEGYSVSREKKESFPLTVTSAQKNPTAFYLCASRGTSGRRGNEQFFGPGTRLTVL.